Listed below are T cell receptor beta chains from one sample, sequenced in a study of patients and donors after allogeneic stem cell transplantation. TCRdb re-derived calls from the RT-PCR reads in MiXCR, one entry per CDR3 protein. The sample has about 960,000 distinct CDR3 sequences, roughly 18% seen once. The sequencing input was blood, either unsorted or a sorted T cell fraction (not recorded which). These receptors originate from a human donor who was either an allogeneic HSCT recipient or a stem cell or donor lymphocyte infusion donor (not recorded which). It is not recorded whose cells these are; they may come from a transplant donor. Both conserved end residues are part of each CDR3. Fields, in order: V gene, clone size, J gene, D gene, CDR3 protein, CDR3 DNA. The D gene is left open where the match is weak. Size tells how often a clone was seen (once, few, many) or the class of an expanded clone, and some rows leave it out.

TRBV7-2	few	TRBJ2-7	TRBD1	CASSLVRGQGSEQYF	TGTGCCAGCAGCTTAGTAAGGGGACAGGGGAGTGAGCAGTACTTC
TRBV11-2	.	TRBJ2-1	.	CASSLVLTSSYNEQFF	TGTGCCAGCAGCTTAGTTCTAACTAGCTCCTACAATGAGCAGTTCTTC
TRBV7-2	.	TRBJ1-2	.	CASSIPGSDYTF	TGTGCCAGCAGCATACCCGGGTCTGACTACACCTTC
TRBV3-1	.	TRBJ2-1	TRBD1	CASRTGGAYNEQFF	TGTGCCAGCAGGACAGGGGGCGCGTACAATGAGCAGTTCTTC
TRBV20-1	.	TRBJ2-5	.	CSARGQYQETQYF	TGCAGTGCTAGGGGGCAGTATCAAGAGACCCAGTACTTC
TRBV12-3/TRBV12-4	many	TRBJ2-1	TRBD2	CASSLTSGRSTNEQFF	TGTGCCAGCAGTTTAACTAGCGGGAGGAGTACGAATGAGCAGTTCTTC
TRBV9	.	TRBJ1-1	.	CASSVDSGNTEAFF	TGTGCCAGCAGCGTAGATTCTGGGAACACTGAAGCTTTCTTT
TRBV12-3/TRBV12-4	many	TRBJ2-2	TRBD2	CASSLGGRADSGELFF	TGTGCCAGCAGTTTAGGCGGGAGGGCCGATTCCGGGGAGCTGTTTTTT
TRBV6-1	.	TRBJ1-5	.	CASSPTDISLSNQPQHF	TGTGCCAGCAGTCCCACAGACATCTCTTTAAGCAATCAGCCCCAGCATTTT
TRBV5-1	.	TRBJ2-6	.	CASSYYSGANVLTF	TGCGCCAGCAGCTACTACTCTGGGGCCAACGTCCTGACTTTC
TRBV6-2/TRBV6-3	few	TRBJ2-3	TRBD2	CASSFRSGGLDLTPTDTQYF	TGTGCCAGCAGTTTCAGAAGCGGGGGGCTCGACCTCACCCCCACAGATACGCAGTATTTT
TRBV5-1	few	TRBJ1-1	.	CASSTNREAAFF	TGCGCCAGCAGTACGAACAGGGAAGCGGCTTTCTTT
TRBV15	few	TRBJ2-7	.	CATSYDPRPAHEQYF	TGTGCCACCAGCTATGACCCGAGACCTGCCCACGAGCAGTACTTC
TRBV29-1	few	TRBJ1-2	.	CSVERAPNYGYTF	TGCAGCGTTGAAAGGGCACCTAACTATGGCTACACCTTC
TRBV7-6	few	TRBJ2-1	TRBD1	CASSFLGTGSSYNEQFF	TGTGCCAGCAGCTTTCTGGGGACAGGCAGCTCCTACAATGAGCAGTTCTTC
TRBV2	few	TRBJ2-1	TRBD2	CASSATSGTYNEQFF	TGTGCCAGCAGCGCTACTAGCGGGACTTACAATGAGCAGTTCTTC
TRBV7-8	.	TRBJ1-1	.	CASSLVNTGSNTEAFF	TGTGCCAGCAGCTTAGTTAATACGGGGTCGAACACTGAAGCTTTCTTT
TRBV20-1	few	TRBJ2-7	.	CSASFSGTYEQYF	TGCAGTGCTAGTTTTTCTGGGACCTACGAGCAGTACTTC
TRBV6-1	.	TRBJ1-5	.	CASSEWRRNQPQHF	TGTGCCAGCAGTGAATGGAGACGTAATCAGCCCCAGCATTTT
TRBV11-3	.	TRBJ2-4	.	CASSVQRDIQYF	TGTGCCAGCAGCGTCCAGAGGGACATTCAGTACTTC
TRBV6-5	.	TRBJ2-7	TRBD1	CASSSQGDLPYEQYF	TGTGCCAGCAGTTCCCAGGGGGACCTGCCCTACGAGCAGTACTTC
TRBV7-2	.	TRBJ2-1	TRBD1	CASSPIRTGSGEQFF	TGTGCCAGCAGCCCTATCCGGACAGGCTCCGGGGAGCAGTTCTTC
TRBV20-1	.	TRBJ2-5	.	CSARTPLSVQETQYF	TGCAGTGCTAGGACACCTCTGTCGGTTCAAGAGACCCAGTACTTC
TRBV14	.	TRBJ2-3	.	CASSQDLRRNTDTQYF	TGTGCCAGCAGCCAAGATCTGAGAAGGAACACAGATACGCAGTATTTT
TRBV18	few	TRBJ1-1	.	CASSPPGRMNTEAFF	TGTGCCAGCTCACCACCGGGACGGATGAACACTGAAGCTTTCTTT
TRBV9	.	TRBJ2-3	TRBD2	CASSLPPGGRGGTDTQYF	TGTGCCAGCAGCCTCCCGCCGGGAGGGCGGGGGGGCACAGATACGCAGTATTTT
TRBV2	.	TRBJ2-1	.	CASITVRVSYNEQFF	TGTGCCAGCATTACGGTTCGGGTCTCCTACAATGAGCAGTTCTTC
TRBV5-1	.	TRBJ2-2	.	CASSPGTGSRTGELFF	TGCGCCAGCAGCCCCGGTACCGGGTCTCGGACCGGGGAGCTGTTTTTT
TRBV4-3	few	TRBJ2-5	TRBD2	CASSRSLSLAGGETQYF	TGCGCCAGCAGCCGAAGTCTATCCCTAGCGGGGGGAGAGACCCAGTACTTC
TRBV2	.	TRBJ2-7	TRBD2	CASSLSSGGQSYEQYF	TGTGCCAGCAGTCTGTCGAGCGGGGGACAATCATACGAGCAGTACTTC
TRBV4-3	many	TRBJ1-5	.	CASSQEFLNQPQHF	TGCGCCAGCAGCCAAGAATTCCTCAATCAGCCCCAGCATTTT
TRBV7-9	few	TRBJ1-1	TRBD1	CASSRKTGAEAFF	TGTGCCAGCAGCCGTAAGACAGGGGCGGAAGCTTTCTTT
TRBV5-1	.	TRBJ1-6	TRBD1	CASSASPGQGDSPLHF	TGCGCCAGCAGCGCCTCGCCGGGACAGGGGGATTCACCCCTCCACTTT
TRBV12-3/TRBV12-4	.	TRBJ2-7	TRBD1	CASSLAGDRVNEQYF	TGTGCCAGCAGTTTAGCGGGCGACAGGGTAAACGAGCAGTACTTC
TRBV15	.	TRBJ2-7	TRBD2	CATSRGASGSYEQYF	TGTGCCACCAGCAGAGGTGCTAGCGGTTCCTACGAGCAGTACTTC
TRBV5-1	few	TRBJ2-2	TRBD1	CASSTRDRTGELFF	TGCGCCAGCAGTACCCGGGACAGGACCGGGGAGCTGTTTTTT
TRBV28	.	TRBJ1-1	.	CASSSGRPRRTEAFF	TGTGCCAGCAGTTCGGGACGTCCCAGGCGGACTGAAGCTTTCTTT
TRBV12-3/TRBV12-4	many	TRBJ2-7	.	CASSLDRGSSYEQYF	TGTGCCAGCAGTTTGGACAGAGGCAGCTCCTACGAGCAGTACTTC
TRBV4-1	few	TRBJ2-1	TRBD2	CASSQEGSTSGIYNEQFF	TGCGCCAGCAGCCAAGAAGGTTCGACTAGCGGGATCTACAATGAGCAGTTCTTC
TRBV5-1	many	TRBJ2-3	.	CASSLDSWTDTQYF	TGCGCCAGCAGCTTGGATTCGTGGACAGATACGCAGTATTTT
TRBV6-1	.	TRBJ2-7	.	CASKMGGVGSYEQYF	TGTGCCAGCAAGATGGGCGGGGTCGGCTCCTACGAGCAGTACTTC
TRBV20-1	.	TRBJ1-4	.	CSARDMGGEKLFF	TGCAGTGCTAGAGATATGGGTGGGGAAAAACTGTTTTTT
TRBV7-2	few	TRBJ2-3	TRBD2	CASSLDGRVWADTQYF	TGTGCCAGCAGCTTAGACGGGAGGGTTTGGGCAGATACGCAGTATTTT
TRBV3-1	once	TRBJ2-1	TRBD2	CASSQGPPGTSGGSSYNEQFF	TGTGCCAGCAGCCAAGGACCGCCCGGGACTAGCGGGGGGAGCTCCTACAATGAGCAGTTCTTC
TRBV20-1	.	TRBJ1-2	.	CSAPRAGGSGYGYTF	TGCAGTGCCCCTAGAGCGGGGGGCTCGGGCTATGGCTACACCTTC
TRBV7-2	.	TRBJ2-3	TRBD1	CASSRDRRDTQYF	TGTGCCAGCAGCCGGGACAGGAGAGATACGCAGTATTTT
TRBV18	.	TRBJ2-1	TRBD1	CASSPPTTGTYNEQFF	TGTGCCAGCTCACCGCCGACGACAGGGACCTACAATGAGCAGTTCTTC
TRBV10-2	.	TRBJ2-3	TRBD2	CASSLWTSRSTDTQYF	TGCGCCAGCAGTCTTTGGACTAGCAGGTCCACAGATACGCAGTATTTT
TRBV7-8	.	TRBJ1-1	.	CASSPAEGRATEAFF	TGTGCCAGCAGCCCGGCGGAGGGGCGGGCCACTGAAGCTTTCTTT
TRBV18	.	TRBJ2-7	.	CASSQSSDREQYF	TGTGCCAGCTCACAATCGAGTGATCGCGAGCAGTACTTC
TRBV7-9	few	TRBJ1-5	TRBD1	CASSRGTGSNQPQHF	TGTGCCAGCAGCCGGGGGACAGGCAGCAATCAGCCCCAGCATTTT
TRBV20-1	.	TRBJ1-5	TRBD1	CSAANPGQPYSNQPQHF	TGCAGTGCAGCCAATCCGGGACAGCCTTATAGCAATCAGCCCCAGCATTTT
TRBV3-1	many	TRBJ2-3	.	CASSQVRTDTQYF	TGTGCCAGCAGCCAGGTTCGGACAGATACGCAGTATTTT
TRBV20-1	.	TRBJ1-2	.	CSASETLGGYTF	TGCAGTGCTAGCGAAACCTTGGGGGGCTACACCTTC
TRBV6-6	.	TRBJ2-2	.	CASSSRGAGELFF	TGTGCCAGCAGCTCTAGGGGGGCCGGGGAGCTGTTTTTT
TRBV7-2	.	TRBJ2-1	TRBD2	CASSSKAGGRTHEQFF	TGTGCCAGCAGCTCGAAAGCGGGGGGCCGTACTCATGAGCAGTTCTTC
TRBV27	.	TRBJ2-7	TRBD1	CASSPRDSRREQYF	TGTGCCAGCAGTCCACGGGACAGCCGTCGGGAGCAGTACTTC
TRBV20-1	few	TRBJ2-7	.	CSDDGLPHEQYF	TGCAGCGACGATGGGCTTCCCCACGAGCAGTACTTC
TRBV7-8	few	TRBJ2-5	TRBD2	CASSRSGLAGGGETQYF	TGTGCCAGCAGCCGATCAGGACTAGCGGGAGGCGGGGAGACCCAGTACTTC